The clone carrying this T cell receptor beta chain has only a few counts. Via MiXCR, TCRdb re-called the 5' RACE reads, giving one row per CDR3 protein. Among about 580,000 distinct CDR3 sequences listed, less than 20% were seen once. CDR3 size: 12 residues. Between the trimmed V and J ends, which lost 0 bases and 13 bases, there was a span of 10 bases. Per the germline V gene, CDR1 is LGHDT and CDR2 is YNNKEL (reference sequence). The sample belongs to a study of T cells after yellow fever vaccination. The TCR comes from a man between 18 and 35 years old who received the YFV17D yellow fever vaccine. This rearrangement joins TRBV3-1 to TRBJ2-1, with D possibly TRBD2 on 6 matching bases. Sequenced here: PBMCs, sampled 4 to 5 days after the first yellow fever vaccination. The CDR3 loop is CASSQEGGAQFF. The CDR3 nucleotides are TGTGCCAGCAGCCAAGAGGGGGGAGCCCAGTTCTTC.